Listed below are T cell receptor beta chains from one sample, sequenced in a study of blood T cell repertoires in COVID-19. TCRdb's table, derived via immunoSEQ multiplex PCR, lists solely in-frame clones and lacks some. In the table there are some 150,000 clones, approximately 85% of which are singletons. Material for sequencing was peripheral blood. These receptors came from a man aged 55-75 years who had recovered from COVID-19. Each CDR3 is given with its conserved first and last residue. The order of the fields is D gene, CDR3 length, V gene, J gene, CDR3 protein, CDR3 DNA. A D gene is named only where the DNA matches it firmly.

d_call: NA; cdr3_length: 18; v_call: TRBV7-6; j_call: TRBJ2-1; cdr3_aa: CASSLAELAGYSYNEQFF; cdr3_nt: TGTGCCAGCAGCTTAGCAGAGCTAGCTGGCTACTCCTACAATGAGCAGTTCTTC
d_call: TRBD1; cdr3_length: 13; v_call: TRBV7-2; j_call: TRBJ1-2; cdr3_aa: CASSFGQGVGYTF; cdr3_nt: TGTGCCAGCAGCTTTGGACAGGGTGTGGGCTACACCTTC
d_call: NA; cdr3_length: 10; v_call: TRBV20-1; j_call: TRBJ1-6; cdr3_aa: CSAPARRLHF; cdr3_nt: TGCAGTGCCCCGGCCCGGAGACTCCACTTT
d_call: NA; cdr3_length: 17; v_call: TRBV30; j_call: TRBJ1-5; cdr3_aa: CAWSATGKRYSNQPQHF; cdr3_nt: TGTGCCTGGAGTGCAACAGGCAAGAGGTATAGCAATCAGCCCCAGCATTTT
d_call: TRBD2; cdr3_length: 15; v_call: TRBV5-1; j_call: TRBJ2-3; cdr3_aa: CASTRVAGGVDTQYF; cdr3_nt: TGCGCCAGCACCAGGGTAGCGGGTGGGGTAGATACGCAGTATTTT
d_call: TRBD1; cdr3_length: 16; v_call: TRBV28; j_call: TRBJ1-5; cdr3_aa: CASSGPGQGDNQPQHF; cdr3_nt: TGTGCCAGCAGTGGCCCGGGACAGGGTGACAATCAGCCCCAGCATTTT
d_call: TRBD2; cdr3_length: 15; v_call: TRBV11-1; j_call: TRBJ2-3; cdr3_aa: CASSLGLGSTDTQYF; cdr3_nt: TGTGCCAGCAGCTTGGGACTAGGTAGCACAGATACGCAGTATTTT
d_call: NA; cdr3_length: 12; v_call: TRBV5-4; j_call: TRBJ1-2; cdr3_aa: CASSSNTGGYTF; cdr3_nt: TGTGCCAGCAGCTCAAATACAGGGGGCTACACCTTC
d_call: TRBD1; cdr3_length: 13; v_call: TRBV12-3/TRBV12-4; j_call: TRBJ1-1; cdr3_aa: CASRGQENTEAFF; cdr3_nt: TGTGCCAGCAGGGGACAGGAGAACACTGAAGCTTTCTTT
d_call: NA; cdr3_length: 13; v_call: TRBV10-3; j_call: TRBJ1-3; cdr3_aa: CAISERTGNTIYF; cdr3_nt: TGTGCCATCAGTGAACGGACAGGAAACACCATATATTTT